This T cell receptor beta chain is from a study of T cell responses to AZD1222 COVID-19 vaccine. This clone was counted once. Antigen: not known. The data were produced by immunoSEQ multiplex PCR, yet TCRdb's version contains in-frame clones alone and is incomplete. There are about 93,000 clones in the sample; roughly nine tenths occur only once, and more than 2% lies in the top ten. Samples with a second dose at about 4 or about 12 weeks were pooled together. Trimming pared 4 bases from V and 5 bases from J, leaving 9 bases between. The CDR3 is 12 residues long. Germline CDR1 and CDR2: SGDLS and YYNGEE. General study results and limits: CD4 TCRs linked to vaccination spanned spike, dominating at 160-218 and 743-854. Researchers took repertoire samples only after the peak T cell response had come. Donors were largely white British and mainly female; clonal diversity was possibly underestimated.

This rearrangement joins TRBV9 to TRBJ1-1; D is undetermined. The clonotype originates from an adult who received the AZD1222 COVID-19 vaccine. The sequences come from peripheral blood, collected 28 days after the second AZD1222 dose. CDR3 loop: CASSSSGTEAFF. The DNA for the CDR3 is TGTGCCAGCAGCTCCAGTGGGACTGAAGCTTTCTTT.